This TCR beta chain was recorded in a study of T cell responses to AZD1222 COVID-19 vaccine. Study-level information: Second-dose intervals of approximately 4 or approximately 12 weeks were pooled.

With regard to this clone: The antigen is unknown.

Study-wide results and limits: Recipients of two AZD1222 doses showed rising Spike-specific TCR breadth and depth. There were mostly white British donors and more females than males, and clonal diversity was possibly underestimated. Repertoires were sampled only after the peak T cell response.

V shed 3 bases and J shed 14 bases, with 15 bases lying between them. The CDR3 loop spans 11 amino acids. Per germline, CDR1 GTSNPN and CDR2 SVGIG (reference sequence). Repertoires were generated with immunoSEQ multiplex PCR, while TCRdb's copy carries only in-frame clones and drops some. The sample lists around 78,000 clones; around four fifths were seen once. The sequence derives from an adult in good health. This rearrangement joins TRBV30 to TRBJ2-3; D might be TRBD2 (5 bases). This specimen was peripheral blood, taken on day 0 of AZD1222 vaccination. The CDR3 sequence is CAWSPGGFRYF. CDR3 coding DNA: TGTGCCTGGAGCCCTGGCGGGTTTAGGTATTTT.